Following are 24 T cell receptor beta chains from one sample sequenced in a study of cytomegalovirus exposure and HLA in healthy donors. A multiplex PCR was run with 60 Vbeta primers and 13 Jbeta primers. This table comes from immunoSEQ multiplex PCR, and its TCRdb copy is limited to in-frame clones, with some not included. Among tens of thousands of clones listed, about 71% were seen once. The sample comprised PBMCs. These receptors originate from a man in his fifties or sixties in good health and CMV-seropositive.

This clone showed up just once. This chain uses TRBV6-4 with TRBJ1-2, with 11 bases matching TRBD1. The CDR3 extends over 13 amino acids. Germline V CDR1 and CDR2: MRHNA, SNTAGT. Unmatched junction bases numbered 4, after V lost 6 bases and J lost 7 bases. The CDR3 is CASSRGTGGGYTF. The CDR3 DNA follows: TGTGCCAGCAGCCGCGGGACAGGGGGTGGCTACACCTTC.

CDR3: CASSRGTGIGHEQYF. CDR3 nucleotides: TGTGCCAGCAGTCGCGGGACAGGGATCGGGCACGAGCAGTACTTC. The V call is TRBV6-5, the J call TRBJ2-7, with TRBD1 matching 9 bases. Germline V gives CDR1 MNHEY, CDR2 SVGAGI. V trimming: 5 bases; J trimming: 5 bases; junction bases outside the gene matches: 10. CDR3 length: 15 residues.

V gene TRBV5-1 combines with J gene TRBJ2-2; TRBD2 matches 9 bases. This CDR3 is built from 18 residues. Germline V gene lookup returns CDR1 SGHRS and CDR2 YFSETQ. With 1 base clipped from V and 0 bases from J, the junction kept 7 bases outside the gene matches. Here the CDR3 DNA reads TGCGCCAGCAGCTTGTTGCTAGCGGGACCCCCGAACACCGGGGAGCTGTTTTTT. It is translated as CASSLLLAGPPNTGELFF.

This sequence joins TRBV27 and TRBJ2-7; a possible D gene is TRBD1 (5 bases). CDR3 length: 17 residues. Trimming stripped 6 bases from V and 2 bases from J, with 23 bases between. The germline gives CDR1 MNHEY, CDR2 SMNVEV (reference sequence). The CDR3 loop reads CASRQNMRTPNTYEQYF. CDR3 coding DNA: TGTGCCAGCAGACAAAATATGAGGACACCTAATACCTACGAGCAGTACTTC.

This clone was counted only a few times. The CDR3 DNA follows: TGTGCCATCAGTGCAGGACAGGGGGCGAGATTGGGCTACGAGCAGTACTTC. Its translation: CAISAGQGARLGYEQYF. This chain joins TRBV10-3 and TRBJ2-7, with 11 bases aligning to TRBD1. The CDR3 has 17 residues. Unmatched junction bases numbered 11, after V lost 4 bases and J lost 3 bases. CDR1 and CDR2 from the germline V gene are ENHRY and SYGVKD.

This clone was observed a single time. J is TRBJ2-3 and V is TRBV6-1, with D maybe TRBD2 (6 bases). Germline assignment: CDR1 MNHNS and CDR2 SASEGT. The V gene lost 5 bases and the J gene lost 5 bases, with 11 bases spanning the gap. The CDR3 is 13 residues long. The CDR3 is CASSLGREDTQYF. In DNA, the CDR3 is TGTGCCAGCAGTCTTGGGCGGGAAGATACGCAGTATTTT.

Here the CDR3 reads CASRDFSGGTQHF. The CDR3 nucleotides are TGTGCCAGCAGAGACTTTTCGGGGGGGACCCAGCATTTT. The chain links TRBV6-6 to TRBJ1-5; D perhaps matches TRBD1 (5 bases). V was shortened by 6 bases and J by 11 bases, with 17 bases between the two germline ends. Germline-derived CDR1 and CDR2 are MNHNY and SVGAGI (reference sequence). This CDR3 spans 13 amino acids.

The rearrangement joins TRBV19 to TRBJ2-3; weak D call: TRBD2 (5 bases). With 7 bases removed from V and 0 bases from J, the gap between germline ends came to 14 bases. CDR1 and CDR2 from the germline V gene are LNHDA and SQIVND (reference sequence). This CDR3 contains 15 residues. The CDR3 DNA reads TGTGCCAGTAAAGAGCGGCCAAGGAGCACAGATACGCAGTATTTT. Its translation: CASKERPRSTDTQYF.

Concerning this clone: The junction departs from the called germline gene at one end, perhaps through a read error. The gene calls are TRBV7-9 and TRBJ2-2; 10 nucleotides line up with TRBD1. CDR1 and CDR2 from the germline V gene are SEHNR and FQNEAQ (reference sequence). The CDR3 contains 18 residues. The CDR3 spells CSSSRVRDRGPLFGELFF. In nucleotides, the CDR3 is TGTTCCAGCAGCCGAGTCCGGGACAGGGGACCTTTATTCGGGGAGCTGTTTTTT.

This clone has just one count. The chain is built from TRBV4-1 and TRBJ1-2; TRBD1 matches at 9 bases. The V segment lost 1 base and the J segment 6 bases; nucleotides outside the gene matches: 12. This CDR3 region has 17 residues. CDR1 and CDR2 from the germline V gene are MGHRA and YSYEKL. CDR3: CASSQGLPGQGGHGYTF. Written as DNA, the CDR3 is TGCGCCAGCAGCCAAGGGTTACCGGGACAGGGAGGCCATGGCTACACCTTC.

V is TRBV5-1 and J is TRBJ2-7; perhaps TRBD2 as D (6 bases). Germline CDR1 and CDR2: SGHRS and YFSETQ. The V and J ends lost 3 bases and 3 bases respectively, with 13 bases between them. The CDR3 is 14 residues long. The CDR3 here is CASSSGLSNYEQYF. CDR3 DNA: TGCGCCAGCAGCTCGGGACTCTCAAACTACGAGCAGTACTTC. Combining the CDR3 with reference TRBV5-1 and TRBJ2-7 gives the whole variable domain KAGVTQTPRYLIKTRGQQVTLSCSPISGHRSVSWYQQTPGQGLQFLFEYFSETQRNKGNFPGRFSGRQFSNSRSEMNVSTLELGDSALYLCASSSGLSNYEQYFGPGTRLTVT.

The chain recombines TRBV6-1 with TRBJ1-5; the match to TRBD1 covers 9 bases. CDR3 length: 15 amino acids. Germline trimming cut 7 bases from V and 9 bases from J; bases unmatched to any gene: 13. The V gene's germline CDR1 is MNHNS and CDR2 SASEGT. CDR3 amino acids: CASTLSGQGFLPQHF. The DNA for the CDR3 is TGTGCCAGCACCCTAAGCGGACAGGGGTTTCTGCCCCAGCATTTT.

J is TRBJ2-7 and V is TRBV7-2, with 8 bases identical to TRBD1. V was clipped by 0 bases and J by 5 bases; unmatched bases: 21. This CDR3 spans 20 amino acids. Germline-derived CDR1 and CDR2 are SGHTA and FQGNSA. This chain's CDR3 is CASSLALRGGLAGGLDEQYF. The CDR3 region has the DNA TGTGCCAGCAGCTTAGCGCTAAGGGGCGGTTTGGCAGGGGGCCTGGACGAGCAGTACTTC. Complete variable domain (other parts from reference TRBV7-2 and TRBJ2-7): GAGVSQSPSNKVTEKGKDVELRCDPISGHTALYWYRQSLGQGLEFLIYFQGNSAPDKSGLPSDRFSAERTGGSVSTLTIQRTQQEDSAVYLCASSLALRGGLAGGLDEQYFGPGTRLTVT.

DNA for the CDR3: TGTGCCAGTAGGGCCGGGGGGGAGTACGAGCAGTACTTC. Encoded protein: CASRAGGEYEQYF. The chain is built from TRBV19 and TRBJ2-7; 8 bases align to TRBD2. The ends lost 6 bases at V and 4 bases at J; junction bases unmatched: 5. The germline V gene encodes CDR1 LNHDA and CDR2 SQIVND (reference sequence). The CDR3 covers 13 residues. The variable domain in full, with the rest retrieved from reference TRBV19 and TRBJ2-7, is DGGITQSPKYLFRKEGQNVTLSCEQNLNHDAMYWYRQDPGQGLRLIYYSQIVNDFQKGDIAEGYSVSREKKESFPLTVTSAQKNPTAFYLCASRAGGEYEQYFGPGTRLTVT.

The rearrangement joins TRBV6-5 to TRBJ1-2; D unclear. The CDR3 contains 14 residues. The V end was cut by 6 bases, the J end by 8 bases, with 19 bases between. Germline lookup yields CDR1 MNHEY and CDR2 SVGAGI. The CDR3 loop is CASSPRGQVRGYTF. In DNA form, the CDR3 reads TGTGCCAGCAGCCCCCGAGGGCAGGTTAGGGGCTACACCTTC.

This chain uses TRBV6-5 with TRBJ1-5; 7 positions match TRBD1. V lost 6 bases, J lost 3 bases, and 5 bases stayed unmatched. Germline V lookup: CDR1 MNHEY, CDR2 SVGAGI. The CDR3 runs to 14 residues. Here the CDR3 DNA reads TGTGCCAGCAGCAAACAGGGGTACAATCAGCCCCAGCATTTT. Its protein product is CASSKQGYNQPQHF.

The chain joins TRBV14 to TRBJ2-7; D remains unclear. The CDR3 consists of 12 residues. V dropped 1 base and J dropped 3 bases, with 4 bases sitting between them. In germline, CDR1 is SGHDN, CDR2 FVKESK. The DNA for the CDR3 is TGTGCCAGCAGCCAAGGAGGCTACGAGCAGTACTTC. Translated, it gives CASSQGGYEQYF.

J is TRBJ2-1 and V is TRBV9; no reliable D call. V gave up 0 bases and J gave up 4 bases, with 11 bases separating them. CDR3 length: 15 residues. Germline CDR1 reads SGDLS; CDR2 reads YYNGEE. The CDR3, as DNA: TGTGCCAGCAGCGTAGGGCCCACCTTATACAATGAGCAGTTCTTC. Amino acids: CASSVGPTLYNEQFF.

The V call is TRBV7-2, the J call TRBJ1-3; no clear D gene. CDR3 size: 15 residues. The germline CDR1 and CDR2 sequences are SGHTA and FQGNSA. Trimming stripped 2 bases from V and 9 bases from J, with 17 bases between. As DNA, the CDR3 is TGTGCCAGCAGCTTATCCCTTACCCCCGGAGCCACCATATATTTT. Protein product: CASSLSLTPGATIYF. The variable domain in full, completed from reference TRBV7-2 and TRBJ1-3, reads GAGVSQSPSNKVTEKGKDVELRCDPISGHTALYWYRQSLGQGLEFLIYFQGNSAPDKSGLPSDRFSAERTGGSVSTLTIQRTQQEDSAVYLCASSLSLTPGATIYFGEGSWLTVV.

This chain connects TRBV5-1 to TRBJ1-1, with 7 bases identical to TRBD1. V was pared by 1 base and J by 2 bases, with 5 bases of the junction left unmatched. The germline CDR1 and CDR2 sequences are SGHRS and YFSETQ. This CDR3 is 15 amino acids long. The CDR3 DNA follows: TGCGCCAGCAGCTTGTACGGGACAGCTAACACTGAAGCTTTCTTT. Translating gives CASSLYGTANTEAFF. Full variable domain (rest looked up from reference TRBV5-1 and TRBJ1-1): KAGVTQTPRYLIKTRGQQVTLSCSPISGHRSVSWYQQTPGQGLQFLFEYFSETQRNKGNFPGRFSGRQFSNSRSEMNVSTLELGDSALYLCASSLYGTANTEAFFGQGTRLTVV.

Here the CDR3 DNA reads TGTGCCAGCAGCTTAGAAGGCAGGGGTGGCGAAAAACTGTTTTTT. Translation: CASSLEGRGGEKLFF. V and J are TRBV7-6 and TRBJ1-4; a possible D gene is TRBD1 (6 bases). Trimming took 1 base from V and 8 from J, leaving 14 bases between them. The CDR3 contains 15 residues. Germline lookup yields CDR1 SGHVS and CDR2 FNYEAQ. Drawing the rest from reference TRBV7-6 and TRBJ1-4, the complete variable domain is GAGVSQSPRYKVTKRGQDVALRCDPISGHVSLYWYRQALGQGPEFLTYFNYEAQQDKSGLPNDRFSAERPEGSISTLTIQRTEQRDSAMYRCASSLEGRGGEKLFFGSGTQLSVL.

The CDR3 region is CASSELRRSYGYTF. The CDR3 region has the DNA TGTGCCAGCAGTGAATTGAGGAGAAGCTATGGCTACACCTTC. This sequence joins TRBV6-1 and TRBJ1-2; D is unresolved. CDR1 is MNHNS and CDR2 is SASEGT in the germline V gene. V was clipped by 2 bases and J by 4 bases, with 11 bases between them. The CDR3 totals 14 residues.

The CDR3 sequence: CASSISTSGFTAQYF. DNA of the CDR3: TGTGCCAGCAGCATCTCGACTAGCGGGTTCACGGCCCAGTACTTC. This chain uses TRBV6-6 with TRBJ2-5, with TRBD2 matching 10 bases. CDR1 MNHNY and CDR2 SVGAGI come from the germline V gene (reference sequence). With V trimmed by 6 bases and J by 9 bases, 13 bases remained unmatched. This CDR3 region has 15 residues.

The chain links TRBV16 to TRBJ2-2, with TRBD1 as a possible D gene (5 bases). Between the trimmed V and J ends, which lost 2 bases and 3 bases, there was a span of 13 bases. The CDR3 runs to 16 residues. Germline CDR1 and CDR2: KGHSY and FQNENV. The CDR3 loop is CASSQRDQGYTGELFF. DNA for the CDR3: TGTGCCAGCAGCCAACGCGACCAGGGATACACCGGGGAGCTGTTTTTT.